The next 22 T cell receptor beta chains were all read from a single sample in a study of shared clonotypes between healthy human individuals. The repertoire was sequenced with immunoSEQ multiplex PCR; TCRdb's copy has only in-frame clones and lacks some. The sample consists of 2 million to 3 million clones, 80% to 95% of them appearing once. The material sequenced was naive CD4+ T cells from PBMCs. The subset denotes: CD45RA+ positively selected. The receptor set was obtained from a man aged 18-30 years in good health. Some clones in this sample may be carry-over from other donors' samples.

In this sample, this clone turned up once. The rearrangement joins TRBV6-1 to TRBJ2-5; 10 nucleotides agree with TRBD1. J was trimmed by 1 base and V by 5 bases; bases with no gene match: 4. From germline, CDR1 is MNHNS and CDR2 SASEGT. This CDR3 contains 15 residues. CDR3 bases: TGTGCCAGCAGTACTTGGACAGGGGGCCAAGAGACCCAGTACTTC. The encoded protein is CASSTWTGGQETQYF.

The chain combines TRBV28 with TRBJ2-7; the match to TRBD1 covers 10 bases. Germline CDR1 is MDHEN and CDR2 is SYDVKM. This CDR3 is built from 14 residues. The V segment lost 4 bases and the J segment 6 bases; nucleotides outside the gene matches: 6. The CDR3 coding sequence is TGTGCCAGCAGTTCCGGGACAGGGGTCGGCGAGCAGTACTTC. This gives the protein CASSSGTGVGEQYF.

This clone has just one count. This chain joins TRBV4-2 and TRBJ1-6; D not certain. Trimming removed 1 base at V and 6 bases at J, with 10 bases between. Germline V gene lookup returns CDR1 LGHNA and CDR2 YNFKEQ. This CDR3 comprises 15 residues. Written as DNA, the CDR3 is TGTGCCAGCAGCCAAGTGACGGGCGGTAATTCACCCCTCCACTTT. As protein: CASSQVTGGNSPLHF.

V and J are TRBV20-1 and TRBJ2-3, with unresolved D. The CDR3 covers 11 residues. From germline, CDR1 is DFQATT and CDR2 SNEGSKA (reference sequence). V lost 8 bases and J lost 2, with 8 bases in between. Written as DNA, the CDR3 is TGCAGTCCAAGCCTCACAGATACGCAGTATTTT. Translation: CSPSLTDTQYF.

The chain joins TRBV18 to TRBJ1-2; D may be TRBD1 (6 bases). This CDR3 region has 13 residues. The V end lost 4 bases, the J end lost 6 bases, and 12 bases lay between the germline ends. Per germline, CDR1 KGHSH and CDR2 LQKENI. CDR3 in amino acids: CASSRTDMDGYTF. The CDR3 DNA reads as TGTGCCAGCTCACGGACAGATATGGATGGCTACACCTTC. The whole variable domain, filled in from reference TRBV18 and TRBJ1-2, reads NAGVMQNPRHLVRRRGQEARLRCSPMKGHSHVYWYRQLPEEGLKFMVYLQKENIIDESGMPKERFSAEFPKEGPSILRIQQVVRGDSAAYFCASSRTDMDGYTFGSGTRLTVV.

The rearrangement uses TRBV19 and TRBJ2-1; 7 bases are shared with TRBD2. The trim removed 7 bases at V and 6 bases at J, leaving 6 bases unmatched. Germline V gene sequence: CDR1 LNHDA, CDR2 SQIVND (reference sequence). The CDR3 length is 13 residues. CDR3 sequence: CASMGGWGNEQFF. CDR3 nucleotide sequence: TGTGCCAGTATGGGAGGGTGGGGCAATGAGCAGTTCTTC.

The chain couples TRBV5-4 to TRBJ1-1; maybe TRBD1 (6 bases). The V gene's germline CDR1 is SGHNT and CDR2 YYREEE (reference sequence). Deletions cut 6 bases from V and 1 base from J, with 13 bases between. The CDR3 has 14 residues. CDR3 nucleotides: TGTGCCAGCAAGGCAGGACAGCCGAACACTGAAGCTTTCTTT. This translates into CASKAGQPNTEAFF.

The genes are TRBV6-5 and TRBJ1-5; D is possibly TRBD1 (5 bases). The CDR3 spans 15 residues. V shed 2 bases and J shed 6 bases, with 14 bases lying between them. CDR1 and CDR2 (germline): MNHEY, SVGAGI. This CDR3 is CASSYSRERTQPQHF. CDR3 nucleotide sequence: TGTGCCAGCAGTTACAGCAGGGAGCGCACTCAGCCCCAGCATTTT.

The count of this clone is one. The chain combines TRBV2 with TRBJ2-7; a weak D match, TRBD1 (5 bases). V lost 11 bases, J lost 4 bases, and 12 bases lay in between. This CDR3 is built from 11 residues. The V gene's germline CDR1 is SNHLY and CDR2 FYNNEI. The CDR3 DNA reads TGTGCCGGGGCTACGTGGTACGAGCAGTACTTC. Amino acid sequence: CAGATWYEQYF.

The chain is built from TRBV19 and TRBJ2-3; TRBD1 or TRBD2 may be the D gene (6 bases each). The CDR3 is 15 residues long. V was cut by 1 base and J by 1 base, with 9 bases left in between. Germline CDR1 LNHDA, CDR2 SQIVND (reference sequence). The CDR3 DNA sequence: TGTGCCAGTAGTATAGTCGGGGGCCGCACAGATACGCAGTATTTT. Translated: CASSIVGGRTDTQYF. The full variable domain, its missing parts supplied by reference TRBV19 and TRBJ2-3, is DGGITQSPKYLFRKEGQNVTLSCEQNLNHDAMYWYRQDPGQGLRLIYYSQIVNDFQKGDIAEGYSVSREKKESFPLTVTSAQKNPTAFYLCASSIVGGRTDTQYFGPGTRLTVL.

The rearrangement joins TRBV7-3 to TRBJ2-3; the match to TRBD2 covers 15 bases. Germline CDR1 reads SGHTA; CDR2 reads FQGTGA. There are 16 residues in the CDR3. With V trimmed by 5 bases and J by 4 bases, 4 bases remained unmatched. CDR3 nucleotides: TGTGCCAGCAGCATGGGACTAGCGGGAGGTTCAGATACGCAGTATTTT. This sequence encodes CASSMGLAGGSDTQYF.

This chain joins TRBV18 and TRBJ2-1; the D gene is possibly TRBD1 (6 bases). CDR3 length equals 14 residues. Germline values: CDR1 KGHSH, CDR2 LQKENI. The V end was cut by 5 bases, the J end by 5 bases, with 13 bases between. CDR3 DNA: TGTGCCAGCTCATCGAGGGGGAGTCACAATGAGCAGTTCTTC. It specifies CASSSRGSHNEQFF.

V and J are TRBV6-5 and TRBJ2-5; D not certain. The CDR3 runs to 13 residues. The ends were cut back, 6 bases at V and 3 bases at J, with 11 bases in the middle. The germline V gene encodes CDR1 MNHEY and CDR2 SVGAGI. The CDR3 sequence: CASRTLVKETQYF. CDR3 sequence (DNA): TGTGCCAGCAGAACCCTCGTGAAAGAGACCCAGTACTTC.

As to this clone: Other DNA sequences in this sample translate to the same CDR3. The CDR3 loop is CASSYRHTGELFF. The CDR3 nucleotides read TGTGCCAGCAGTTACCGTCACACCGGGGAGCTGTTTTTT. This chain joins TRBV6-5 and TRBJ2-2; D gene uncertain. The V end was cut by 2 bases, the J end by 3 bases, with 4 bases between. Germline V gene data show CDR1 as MNHEY and CDR2 as SVGAGI. The CDR3 has 13 residues.

This clone has only one observation. The rearrangement uses TRBV9 and TRBJ2-1; D possibly matches TRBD1 or TRBD2 (5 bases each). CDR3 length: 17 residues. The V end lost 2 bases, the J end lost 2 bases, and 17 bases lay between the germline ends. Germline V lookup: CDR1 SGDLS, CDR2 YYNGEE. The CDR3, as DNA: TGTGCCAGCAGCGTGGGACCGTCGTGGGTGACCTACAATGAGCAGTTCTTC. Protein sequence: CASSVGPSWVTYNEQFF.

V is TRBV10-3 and J is TRBJ1-2, with a weak D call TRBD1 (6 bases). CDR3 length: 17 residues. Germline values: CDR1 ENHRY, CDR2 SYGVKD. Trimming stripped 0 bases from V and 7 bases from J, with 21 bases between. In DNA, the CDR3 is TGTGCCATCAGTGAGTCTGGCAGGGGCTCCCTCCTATCTGGCTACACCTTC. Its protein is CAISESGRGSLLSGYTF.

In DNA form, the CDR3 reads TGCGCCAGCAGCAAGGGACTAGCGGGGCAGAACACCGGGGAGCTGTTTTTT. Its translation is CASSKGLAGQNTGELFF. V usage is TRBV5-1 and J usage is TRBJ2-2; 13 positions agree with TRBD2. This CDR3 comprises 17 residues. Germline V lookup: CDR1 SGHRS, CDR2 YFSETQ. Trimming took 4 bases from V and 1 from J; bases not matched to a gene: 4.

The chain uses TRBV28 and TRBJ2-7; tentative D call: TRBD2 (5 bases). This CDR3 has 13 amino acids. Between the trimmed V and J ends, which lost 7 bases and 3 bases, there was a span of 13 bases. CDR1 MDHEN and CDR2 SYDVKM come from the germline V gene. CDR3 loop: CASTSRSGYEQYF. CDR3 DNA sequence: TGTGCCAGCACTTCGAGGAGCGGCTACGAGCAGTACTTC.

V usage is TRBV25-1 and J usage is TRBJ2-3; D is perhaps TRBD2 (5 bases). This CDR3 region has 13 residues. The V end was cut by 7 bases, the J end by 6 bases, with 14 bases between. The germline CDR1 and CDR2 sequences are MGHDK and SYGVNS. The CDR3 DNA reads TGTGCCAGCATAGACCGGGATTTTGATACGCAGTATTTT. This sequence encodes CASIDRDFDTQYF.

On this clone: Other DNA sequences in this specimen translate into the identical CDR3. The chain recombines TRBV5-1 with TRBJ1-1; TRBD1 agrees at 9 bases. With V trimmed by 4 bases and J by 1 base, 2 bases remained unmatched. Germline lookup yields CDR1 SGHRS and CDR2 YFSETQ. The CDR3 is 14 amino acids. The CDR3 is CASSRDRANTEAFF. In DNA, the CDR3 is TGCGCCAGCAGCAGGGACAGGGCGAACACTGAAGCTTTCTTT.

The table lists this clone with a count of one. This chain joins TRBV27 and TRBJ2-1; D might be TRBD2 (5 bases). Trimming shortened V by 4 bases and J by 5 bases, and 21 bases separated the two germline ends. Germline V gene sequence: CDR1 MNHEY, CDR2 SMNVEV (reference sequence). The CDR3 sequence is 17 residues long. The CDR3 DNA reads as TGTGCCAGCAGTTGGAACGCGGGCCCTTCCCCAAACAATGAGCAGTTCTTC. As protein: CASSWNAGPSPNNEQFF.

This clone occurred once. The genes are TRBV30 and TRBJ2-2, with 9 bases matching TRBD1. Germline trimming cut 8 bases from V and 4 bases from J; bases unmatched to any gene: 20. CDR3 length equals 18 residues. Germline loops: CDR1 GTSNPN, CDR2 SVGIG (reference sequence). In nucleotides, the CDR3 is TGTGCCGGGGACCTCGACAGGGGGTGGTCTAGGGGCACCGGGGAGCTGTTTTTT. Its protein is CAGDLDRGWSRGTGELFF.